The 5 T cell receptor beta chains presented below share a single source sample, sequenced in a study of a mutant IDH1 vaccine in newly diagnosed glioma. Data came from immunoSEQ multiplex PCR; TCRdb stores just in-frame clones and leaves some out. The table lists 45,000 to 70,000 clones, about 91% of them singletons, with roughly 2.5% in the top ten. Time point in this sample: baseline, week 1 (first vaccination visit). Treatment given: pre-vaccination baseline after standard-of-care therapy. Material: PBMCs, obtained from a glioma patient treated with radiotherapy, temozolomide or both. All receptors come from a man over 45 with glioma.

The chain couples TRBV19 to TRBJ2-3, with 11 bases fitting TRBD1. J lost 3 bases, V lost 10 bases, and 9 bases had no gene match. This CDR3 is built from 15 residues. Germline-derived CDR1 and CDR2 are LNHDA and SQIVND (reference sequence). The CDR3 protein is CATKDRGLGTDTQYF. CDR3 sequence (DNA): TGTGCCACTAAGGACAGGGGGCTTGGAACAGATACGCAGTATTTT.

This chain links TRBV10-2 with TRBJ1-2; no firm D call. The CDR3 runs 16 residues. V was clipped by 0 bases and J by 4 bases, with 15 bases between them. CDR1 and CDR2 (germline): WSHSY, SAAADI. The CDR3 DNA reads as TGCGCCAGCAGTGAGTCTCGATTTCCAGCCTCCTATGGCTACACCTTC. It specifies CASSESRFPASYGYTF.

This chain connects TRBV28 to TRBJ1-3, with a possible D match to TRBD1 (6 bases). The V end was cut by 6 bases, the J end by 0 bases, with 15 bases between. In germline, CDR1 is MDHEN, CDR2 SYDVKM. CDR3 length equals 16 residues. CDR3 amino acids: CASSLPGASSGNTIYF. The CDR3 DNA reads TGTGCCAGCAGCCTGCCGGGGGCGAGCTCTGGAAACACCATATATTTT.

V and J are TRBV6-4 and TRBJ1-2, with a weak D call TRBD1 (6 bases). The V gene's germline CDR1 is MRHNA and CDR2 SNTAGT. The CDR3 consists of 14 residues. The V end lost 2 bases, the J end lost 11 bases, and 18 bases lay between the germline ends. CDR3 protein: CASSDAGQHNGYTF. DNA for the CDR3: TGTGCCAGCAGTGACGCCGGACAGCATAACGGGTACACCTTC.

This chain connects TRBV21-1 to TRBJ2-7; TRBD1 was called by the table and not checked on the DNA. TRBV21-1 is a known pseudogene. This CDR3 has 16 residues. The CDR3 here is CASSKNPQGLSYEQYF. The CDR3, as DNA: TGTGCCAGCAGCAAAAATCCACAGGGGCTCTCCTACGAGCAGTACTTC.